The next 15 T cell receptor beta chains were all read from a single sample in a study of T cell changes during pregnancy in multiple sclerosis. The assay was immunoSEQ multiplex PCR, and TCRdb's table has in-frame clones only and misses some. Of fewer than 95,000 clones in the sample, 90% to 95% were seen once. This sample comprised peripheral blood, obtained in the third trimester of pregnancy. The receptors shown here come from a female donor with multiple sclerosis, enrolled in a pregnancy study.

V and J are TRBV15 and TRBJ2-7, with TRBD2 matching over 10 bases. This CDR3 spans 17 amino acids. Trimming took 1 base from V and 3 from J; bases not matched to a gene: 9. Germline assignment: CDR1 LNHNV and CDR2 YYDKDF (reference sequence). Here the CDR3 reads CATSRAIGGTSDYEQYF. DNA of the CDR3: TGTGCCACCAGCAGAGCAATAGGAGGGACTAGCGACTACGAGCAGTACTTC.

This rearrangement joins TRBV28 to TRBJ2-7; 8 bases agree with TRBD1. Germline CDR1 is MDHEN and CDR2 is SYDVKM. V shed 2 bases, J shed 3 bases, and the junction held 6 bases outside the gene matches. The CDR3 covers 15 residues. The CDR3 nucleotides read TGTGCCAGCAGTTTACAGGACAGGGCAATCTACGAGCAGTACTTC. The encoded protein is CASSLQDRAIYEQYF.

The chain is built from TRBV28 and TRBJ1-5; 8 nucleotides line up with TRBD1. V shed 8 bases and J 6 bases; nucleotides not matched to a gene: 3. Germline CDR1 reads MDHEN; CDR2 reads SYDVKM. The CDR3 runs 12 residues. Written as DNA, the CDR3 is TGTGCCAGCCAGGGGGCGGGTCAGCCCCAGCATTTT. Amino acids: CASQGAGQPQHF. The whole variable domain, filled in from reference TRBV28 and TRBJ1-5, reads DVKVTQSSRYLVKRTGEKVFLECVQDMDHENMFWYRQDPGLGLRLIYFSYDVKMKEKGDIPEGYSVSREKKERFSLILESASTNQTSMYLCASQGAGQPQHFGDGTRLSIL.

The rearrangement uses TRBV10-3 and TRBJ2-1, with 11 bases that match TRBD2. This CDR3 contains 17 residues. CDR1 and CDR2 from the germline V gene are ENHRY and SYGVKD. V dropped 7 bases and J dropped 1; count of bases not matched to a gene: 9. The CDR3 here is CAIMASLAGDSYNEQFF. In nucleotides, the CDR3 is TGTGCCATCATGGCCTCACTAGCGGGAGATTCCTACAATGAGCAGTTCTTC.

This chain links TRBV28 with TRBJ2-1, with TRBD2 as a possible D gene (5 bases). The CDR3 covers 17 residues. V gave up 4 bases and J gave up 6 bases, with 22 bases separating them. Germline-derived CDR1 and CDR2 are MDHEN and SYDVKM. CDR3 sequence (DNA): TGTGCCAGCAGTTCCAGGTTCGTTACGGGGTTGGGCAATGAGCAGTTCTTC. Its translation: CASSSRFVTGLGNEQFF.

The chain employs TRBV4-1 and TRBJ1-5; 9 bases map to TRBD1. This CDR3 spans 16 amino acids. CDR1 and CDR2 (germline): MGHRA, YSYEKL. Trimming removed 3 bases from V and 4 bases from J; junction bases left unmatched: 7. The DNA for the CDR3 is TGCGCCAGCAGCCAGGTCGGGACAGGGAAAAATCAGCCCCAGCATTTT. This codes for CASSQVGTGKNQPQHF.

The chain employs TRBV7-8 and TRBJ1-1; 10 bases line up with TRBD1. The CDR3 loop spans 14 amino acids. The junction had 4 bases not matched to a gene; V was cut back by 4 bases and J by 5 bases. Germline V CDR1 and CDR2: SGHVS, FQNEAQ. DNA for the CDR3: TGTGCCAGCAGCTACGACAGGGGGCGAACTGAAGCTTTCTTT. This translates into CASSYDRGRTEAFF.

The chain employs TRBV6-1 and TRBJ2-1, with D unresolved. From germline, CDR1 is MNHNS and CDR2 SASEGT. V lost 3 bases, J lost 4 bases, and 10 bases lay in between. This CDR3 is built from 14 residues. The CDR3 spells CASSDVAAYNEQFF. In DNA form, the CDR3 reads TGTGCCAGCAGTGACGTTGCGGCATACAATGAGCAGTTCTTC.

V gene TRBV29-1 combines with J gene TRBJ2-5, with 7 positions matching TRBD2. CDR1 and CDR2 (germline): SQVTM, ANQGSEA. V lost 3 bases to trimming and J lost 5 bases; unmatched junction nucleotides: 3. The CDR3 totals 12 residues. For the CDR3, the DNA is TGCAGCGTTGAGGGGGGGGTGGAGACCCAGTACTTC. The encoded protein is CSVEGGVETQYF.

J is TRBJ1-5 and V is TRBV2; 7 bases match TRBD1. CDR3 length: 16 residues. Germline V gene data show CDR1 as SNHLY and CDR2 as FYNNEI. The trim removed 6 bases at V and 0 bases at J, leaving 8 bases unmatched. DNA of the CDR3: TGTGCCAGCAGGACCGGGACAGTTAATAGCAATCAGCCCCAGCATTTT. Protein sequence: CASRTGTVNSNQPQHF.

The chain recombines TRBV2 with TRBJ1-4, with 7 bases matching TRBD1. J lost 7 bases, V lost 7 bases, and 9 bases had no gene match. The CDR3 spans 14 residues. Per germline, CDR1 SNHLY and CDR2 FYNNEI. CDR3: CASTEGALGEKLFF. For the CDR3, the DNA is TGTGCCAGCACCGAGGGGGCGCTCGGTGAAAAACTGTTTTTT.

The rearrangement links TRBV15 to TRBJ2-1; D unresolved. Per germline, CDR1 LNHNV and CDR2 YYDKDF (reference sequence). The CDR3 is made up of 13 amino acids. The V end lost 1 base, the J end lost 9 bases, and 10 bases lay between the germline ends. The chain's CDR3 is CATSRVFPIEQFF. In DNA form, the CDR3 reads TGTGCCACCAGCAGAGTGTTCCCAATTGAGCAGTTCTTC.

This clone was recorded only once. The CDR3 bases are TGTGCCAGTAGTCCGAGGAGGTGGGAGGGCCGGGCGGGAACTTCCACAGATACGCAGTATTTT. Translating gives CASSPRRWEGRAGTSTDTQYF. The chain carries TRBV19 and TRBJ2-3; 7 nucleotides match TRBD2. J lost 2 bases, V lost 5 bases, and 25 bases had no gene match. The germline CDR1 and CDR2 sequences are LNHDA and SQIVND (reference sequence). The CDR3 covers 21 residues.

In its sample, this clone was seen once. The rearrangement links TRBV25-1 to TRBJ2-5; the match to TRBD2 covers 11 bases. This CDR3 has 17 amino acids. V shed 4 bases, J shed 5 bases, and the junction held 12 bases outside the gene matches. Germline V gene sequence: CDR1 MGHDK, CDR2 SYGVNS. The DNA for the CDR3 is TGTGCCAGCAGTGCTCCTTGGGCTAGCGGGAGGCGGGAGACCCAGTACTTC. Translation gives CASSAPWASGRRETQYF.

The rearrangement links TRBV27 to TRBJ2-6; D ambiguous. The CDR3 spans 15 residues. Trimming pared 4 bases from V and 2 bases from J, leaving 9 bases between. From germline, CDR1 is MNHEY and CDR2 SMNVEV (reference sequence). The CDR3 reads CASSWADPGANVLTF. In DNA form, the CDR3 reads TGTGCCAGCAGTTGGGCCGACCCTGGGGCCAACGTCCTGACTTTC.